Below, 21 T cell receptor beta chains from the same sample are listed, as sequenced in a study of cytomegalovirus exposure and HLA in healthy donors. Use of 60 Vbeta and 13 Jbeta primers characterized the PCR. Profiled with immunoSEQ multiplex PCR; TCRdb holds only in-frame clones, not every one. Among 100,000 or so clones listed, about 74% were seen once. Sample: PBMCs. These receptors were collected from a female donor in good health and CMV-seropositive.

The sample holds a few counts of this clone. This sequence joins TRBV4-2 and TRBJ1-6; 7 bases map to TRBD1. The J segment lost 7 bases and the V segment lost 6 bases, leaving 15 bases of the junction unmatched. This CDR3 has 17 amino acids. Germline CDR1 reads LGHNA; CDR2 reads YNFKEQ. CDR3 protein: CASSRAPGQRDNSPLHF. Written as DNA, the CDR3 is TGTGCCAGCAGTCGGGCCCCGGGACAGAGAGACAATTCACCCCTCCACTTT.

This clone has just one count. The chain links TRBV28 to TRBJ2-7, with 9 nucleotides matching TRBD1. There are 16 residues in the CDR3. CDR1 is MDHEN and CDR2 is SYDVKM in the germline V gene. J was trimmed by 0 bases and V by 1 base; bases with no gene match: 4. CDR3 region: CASSLFGQGRSYEQYF. Written as DNA, the CDR3 is TGTGCCAGCAGTTTATTCGGACAGGGGCGCTCCTACGAGCAGTACTTC.

The J gene is TRBJ2-1, the V gene TRBV6-6; D may be TRBD2 (5 bases). The CDR3 runs 14 residues. V was clipped by 8 bases and J by 3 bases, with 14 bases between them. Germline CDR1 reads MNHNY; CDR2 reads SVGAGI (reference sequence). The CDR3: CASGETTLYNEQFF. CDR3 DNA sequence: TGTGCCAGCGGGGAGACTACCCTCTACAATGAGCAGTTCTTC.

The chain uses TRBV5-4 and TRBJ2-1; the match to TRBD2 covers 9 bases. CDR1 and CDR2 from the germline V gene are SGHNT and YYREEE (reference sequence). J gave up 10 bases and V 0 bases, and 5 bases lay outside the gene matches. The length of the CDR3 is 14 residues. The CDR3: CASSLGISGGEQFF. The CDR3 DNA sequence: TGTGCCAGCAGCTTGGGGATTAGCGGGGGCGAGCAGTTCTTC.

The rearrangement joins TRBV27 to TRBJ1-1; no definite D call. Trimming stripped 5 bases from V and 1 base from J, with 23 bases between. This CDR3 contains 18 residues. The germline V gene encodes CDR1 MNHEY and CDR2 SMNVEV (reference sequence). Here the CDR3 DNA reads TGTGCCAGCAGTCCTTTAGCGGGTCTGACGACGAGGAACACTGAAGCTTTCTTT. Translating gives CASSPLAGLTTRNTEAFF.

This chain uses TRBV10-1 with TRBJ1-1; 8 bases fit TRBD1. The germline V gene encodes CDR1 WNHNN and CDR2 SYGVQD (reference sequence). CDR3 length: 17 residues. V was pared by 0 bases and J by 5 bases, with 11 bases of the junction left unmatched. The CDR3 sequence: CASSESKDRGKKTEAFF. The CDR3 nucleotides are TGCGCCAGCAGTGAGTCGAAAGACAGGGGAAAGAAAACTGAAGCTTTCTTT.

This chain connects TRBV4-1 to TRBJ2-2; unclear D gene. The CDR3 extends over 14 amino acids. In germline, CDR1 is MGHRA, CDR2 YSYEKL. Trimming took off 1 base at V and 4 bases at J, with 7 bases between the two ends. The DNA for the CDR3 is TGCGCCAGCAGCCAAGTCCGGTCCACCGGGGAGCTGTTTTTT. Protein product: CASSQVRSTGELFF.

The chain recombines TRBV9 with TRBJ2-5, with 7 bases matching TRBD2. V shed 0 bases and J 2 bases; nucleotides not matched to a gene: 13. Germline V gene lookup returns CDR1 SGDLS and CDR2 YYNGEE. This CDR3 contains 18 residues. The CDR3 coding sequence is TGTGCCAGCAGCGTAGGGGGTGTGGGGTTCGGGGGGCAAGAGACCCAGTACTTC. Protein product: CASSVGGVGFGGQETQYF.

J is TRBJ2-1 and V is TRBV5-1; the D is unclear. The CDR3 extends over 13 amino acids. The germline V gene has CDR1 SGHRS and CDR2 YFSETQ. V was trimmed by 6 bases and J by 8 bases, leaving 15 bases between them. The CDR3 here is CASTLLTSDEQFF. CDR3 sequence (DNA): TGCGCCAGCACCTTACTGACATCTGATGAGCAGTTCTTC.

This sequence joins TRBV7-6 and TRBJ2-5; perhaps TRBD2 as D (5 bases). V lost 5 bases and J lost 5, with 18 bases in between. Germline-derived CDR1 and CDR2 are SGHVS and FNYEAQ. This CDR3 contains 15 residues. This CDR3 reads CASSLEWGVGETQYF. The CDR3 coding sequence is TGTGCCAGCAGCCTCGAGTGGGGAGTCGGGGAGACCCAGTACTTC.

CDR3 sequence (DNA): TGCGCCAGCAGCTTGCAGACAGGGGACTATGGCTACACCTTC. Translation: CASSLQTGDYGYTF. The chain combines TRBV5-1 with TRBJ1-2; TRBD1 aligns across 8 bases. Trimming took 1 base from V and 3 from J; bases not matched to a gene: 2. This CDR3 has 14 amino acids. CDR1 is SGHRS and CDR2 is YFSETQ in the germline V gene.

The CDR3 region has the DNA TGTGCCTGGAACCTGGGAGGCAAATCCGCCGAGCAGTACTTC. It is translated as CAWNLGGKSAEQYF. The chain combines TRBV30 with TRBJ2-7, with D maybe TRBD2 (6 bases). Deletions cut 4 bases from V and 6 bases from J, with 19 bases between. Per germline, CDR1 GTSNPN and CDR2 SVGIG (reference sequence). The CDR3 is 14 residues long.

This clone was recorded a few times. At one of its ends the junction is not consistent with the germline gene, which may arise from a read error. V gene TRBV7-7 combines with J gene TRBJ2-5; 12 nucleotides align to TRBD2. This CDR3 comprises 22 residues. Germline values: CDR1 SSHAT, CDR2 FNYEAQ (reference sequence). The CDR3 reads CASSFRDPHNNLAGGPRETQYF. In DNA form, the CDR3 reads TGTGCTAGCAGCTTTAGGGATCCCCACAATAATCTAGCGGGAGGGCCTAGGGAGACCCAGTACTTC.

The chain is built from TRBV10-3 and TRBJ2-1, with TRBD2 matching over 16 bases. Trimming cost V 6 bases and J 2 bases; bases outside gene matches: 4. From germline, CDR1 is ENHRY and CDR2 SYGVKD. The length of the CDR3 is 17 residues. The CDR3 nucleotides read TGTGCCATCAGCGCCGGGACTAGCGGGGGGGCCTACAATGAGCAGTTCTTC. Its protein product is CAISAGTSGGAYNEQFF.

This chain uses TRBV7-2 with TRBJ2-1, with TRBD1 matching over 8 bases. With 4 bases clipped from V and 6 bases from J, the junction kept 5 bases outside the gene matches. The CDR3 runs to 14 residues. The germline gives CDR1 SGHTA, CDR2 FQGNSA. DNA of the CDR3: TGTGCCAGCAGCTCGAGGACAGGGAGCAATGAGCAGTTCTTC. This encodes CASSSRTGSNEQFF.

V gene TRBV28 combines with J gene TRBJ1-1; TRBD1 aligns across 9 bases. The V and J ends lost 4 bases and 5 bases, in that order; junction bases with no gene match: 5. CDR1 and CDR2 from the germline V gene are MDHEN and SYDVKM. CDR3 length: 14 residues. The DNA of the CDR3 is TGTGCCAGCAGTTCGGGACAGGGAAGGACTGAAGCTTTCTTT. Translation gives CASSSGQGRTEAFF.

The chain has TRBV30 and TRBJ1-5; D remains unclear. The V end was cut by 3 bases, the J end by 12 bases, with 15 bases between. The germline V gene has CDR1 GTSNPN and CDR2 SVGIG (reference sequence). This CDR3 spans 12 amino acids. CDR3 sequence (DNA): TGTGCCTGGAGCGATCTAGCCTCCGTCCAGCATTTT. Protein: CAWSDLASVQHF.

The V call is TRBV6-5, the J call TRBJ2-5; 7 bases line up with TRBD1. With 5 bases clipped from V and 5 bases from J, the junction kept 5 bases outside the gene matches. The germline V gene has CDR1 MNHEY and CDR2 SVGAGI. The CDR3 is 13 amino acids. The CDR3 DNA follows: TGTGCCAGCAGTAGGGGGCCCGGTGAGACCCAGTACTTC. Protein: CASSRGPGETQYF.

The chain links TRBV7-2 to TRBJ1-2, with D possibly being TRBD1 (6 bases). The CDR3 runs 14 residues. CDR1 is SGHTA and CDR2 is FQGNSA in the germline V gene. V lost 5 bases to trimming and J lost 7 bases, with 17 bases between them. The CDR3 here is CASSVQGYVSGYTF. The CDR3 DNA is TGTGCCAGCAGCGTACAGGGTTATGTCAGTGGCTACACCTTC. Using reference TRBV7-2 and TRBJ1-2 for the parts outside the CDR3, the full variable domain is GAGVSQSPSNKVTEKGKDVELRCDPISGHTALYWYRQSLGQGLEFLIYFQGNSAPDKSGLPSDRFSAERTGGSVSTLTIQRTQQEDSAVYLCASSVQGYVSGYTFGSGTRLTVV.

The genes are TRBV27 and TRBJ2-3; TRBD2 is a possible D gene (5 bases). This CDR3 comprises 14 residues. Trimming took off 5 bases at V and 1 base at J, with 10 bases between the two ends. Germline CDR1 MNHEY, CDR2 SMNVEV (reference sequence). The chain's CDR3 is CASSRRVGTDTQYF. CDR3 coding DNA: TGTGCCAGCAGTCGGCGGGTGGGCACAGATACGCAGTATTTT.

As DNA, the CDR3 is TGCGCCAGCAGCGTGGGGACAGGGAGCGACGAGCAGTACTTC. Amino acid sequence: CASSVGTGSDEQYF. The chain uses TRBV5-1 and TRBJ2-7, with 9 positions matching TRBD1. Trimming took 4 bases from V and 5 from J; bases not matched to a gene: 7. The CDR3 is made up of 14 amino acids. CDR1 and CDR2 from the germline V gene are SGHRS and YFSETQ.